The subject of this entry is one T cell receptor (beta chain). CDR1 SGHVS and CDR2 FNYEAQ come from the germline V gene. This CDR3 contains 12 residues. This sample is drawn from a study of CXCR3-negative and CXCR3-positive naive CD8 T cells. 5' RACE with UMI labels generated the TRB cDNA libraries. Using the 5' RACE reads, TCRdb records one entry per CDR3 protein without DNA. The repertoire table contains 100,000 to 150,000 distinct CDR3 sequences. Material: naive CXCR3- CD8+ T cells from blood. Subset in this sample: CD45RO-CCR7+CD27+CD95- naive CD8+ T cells lacking CXCR3 (TNR3-). The chain recombines TRBV7-6 with TRBJ2-1. The clonotype comes from a human donor in good health. Some clones in this sample may be carry-over from other donors' samples. CDR3 sequence reads: CASSLSWDEQFF.